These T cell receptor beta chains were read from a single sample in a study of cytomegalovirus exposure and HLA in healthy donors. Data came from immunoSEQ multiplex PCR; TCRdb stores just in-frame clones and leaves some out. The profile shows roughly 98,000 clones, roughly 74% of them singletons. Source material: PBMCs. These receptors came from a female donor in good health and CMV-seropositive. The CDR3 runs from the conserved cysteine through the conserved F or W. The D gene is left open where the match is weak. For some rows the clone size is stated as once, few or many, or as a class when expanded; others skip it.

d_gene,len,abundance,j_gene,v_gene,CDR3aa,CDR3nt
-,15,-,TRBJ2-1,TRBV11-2,CASSLEAQSYNEQFF,TGTGCCAGCAGCTTAGAGGCCCAATCCTACAATGAGCAGTTCTTC
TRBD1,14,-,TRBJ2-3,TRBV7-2,CASSLDRARDTQYF,TGTGCCAGCAGCCTGGACAGGGCTAGAGATACGCAGTATTTT
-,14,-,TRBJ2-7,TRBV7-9,CASSFLRGTYEQYF,TGTGCCAGCAGCTTCTTACGGGGTACCTACGAGCAGTACTTC
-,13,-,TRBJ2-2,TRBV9,CASSVEGRGELFF,TGTGCCAGCAGCGTAGAGGGGCGCGGGGAGCTGTTTTTT
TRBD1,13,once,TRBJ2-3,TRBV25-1,CASSGQGTDTQYF,TGTGCCAGCAGCGGACAGGGCACAGATACGCAGTATTTT
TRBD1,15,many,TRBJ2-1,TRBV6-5,CASTLKPGQGNEQFF,TGTGCCAGCACCTTAAAACCGGGACAGGGCAATGAGCAGTTCTTC
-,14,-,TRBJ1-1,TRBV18,CASSPGARDTEAFF,TGTGCCAGCTCACCCGGAGCGCGAGACACTGAAGCTTTCTTT
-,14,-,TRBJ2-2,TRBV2,CASSATLEAGELFF,TGTGCCAGCAGTGCGACACTAGAGGCCGGGGAGCTGTTTTTT
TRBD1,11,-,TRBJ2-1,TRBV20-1,CSAAPGQRQFF,TGCAGTGCGGCACCGGGACAGAGGCAGTTCTTC
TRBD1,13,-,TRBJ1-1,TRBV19,CASSINRGTEAFF,TGTGCCAGTAGTATCAACAGGGGCACTGAAGCTTTCTTT
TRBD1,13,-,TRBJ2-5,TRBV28,CASHRGREETQYF,TGTGCCAGCCACAGGGGAAGGGAAGAGACCCAGTACTTC
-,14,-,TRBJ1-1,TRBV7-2,CASSFSYRDTEAFF,TGTGCCAGCAGCTTTTCATACAGGGATACTGAAGCTTTCTTT
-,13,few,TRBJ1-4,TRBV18,CASSPQQHEKLFF,TGTGCCAGCTCACCACAACAGCACGAAAAACTGTTTTTT
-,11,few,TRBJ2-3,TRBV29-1,CSGFYSDTQYF,TGCAGCGGATTCTACAGCGATACGCAGTATTTT
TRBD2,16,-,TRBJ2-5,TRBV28,CASRSPRLAGRETQYF,TGTGCCAGCCGTTCCCCTCGACTAGCGGGACGGGAGACCCAGTACTTC
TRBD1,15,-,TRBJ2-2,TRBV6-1,CASSVQGEGTGELFF,TGTGCCAGCAGTGTACAGGGGGAAGGCACCGGGGAGCTGTTTTTT
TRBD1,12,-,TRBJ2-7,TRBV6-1,CATDRASYEQYF,TGTGCCACGGACAGGGCCTCCTACGAGCAGTACTTC
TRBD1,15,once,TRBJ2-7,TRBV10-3,CAISEEGQGAYEQYF,TGTGCCATCAGTGAGGAGGGACAGGGGGCCTACGAGCAGTACTTC
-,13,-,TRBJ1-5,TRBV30,CAWSPGVNQPQHF,TGTGCCTGGAGTCCGGGGGTGAATCAGCCCCAGCATTTT
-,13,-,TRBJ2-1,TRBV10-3,CAISESVYNEQFF,TGTGCCATCAGTGAATCAGTTTACAATGAGCAGTTCTTC
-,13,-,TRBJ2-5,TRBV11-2,CASSLDPEETQYF,TGTGCCAGCAGCTTAGACCCCGAAGAGACCCAGTACTTC
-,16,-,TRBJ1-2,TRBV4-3,CASSPSKDSVLYGYTF,TGCGCCAGCAGCCCAAGCAAAGACTCAGTCCTCTATGGCTACACCTTC
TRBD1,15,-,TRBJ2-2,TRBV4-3,CASSQDIRGHGELFF,TGCGCCAGCAGCCAAGATATAAGGGGGCACGGGGAGCTGTTTTTT
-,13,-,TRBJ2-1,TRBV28,CASSLPGYNEQFF,TGTGCCAGCAGTTTACCGGGTTACAATGAGCAGTTCTTC
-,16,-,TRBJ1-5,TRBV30,CAWSPRGAQPYQPQHF,TGTGCCTGGAGTCCTAGGGGCGCACAGCCCTATCAGCCCCAGCATTTT
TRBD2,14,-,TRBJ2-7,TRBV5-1,CASSGGTRGYEQYF,TGCGCCAGCAGCGGCGGGACTAGGGGCTACGAGCAGTACTTC
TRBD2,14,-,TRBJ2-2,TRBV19,CASSTSGGTGELFF,TGTGCCAGTAGTACTAGCGGGGGGACCGGGGAGCTGTTTTTT
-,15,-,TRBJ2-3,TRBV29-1,CSVGIEERSTDTQYF,TGCAGCGTTGGCATAGAGGAACGCAGCACAGATACGCAGTATTTT
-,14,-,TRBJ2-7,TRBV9,CASSVGKGAYEQYF,TGTGCCAGCAGCGTAGGGAAAGGAGCCTACGAGCAGTACTTC
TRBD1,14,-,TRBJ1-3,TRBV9,CASSVANRGNTIYF,TGTGCCAGCAGCGTAGCGAACAGGGGTAACACCATATATTTT
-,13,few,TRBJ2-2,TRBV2,CASRTGNTGELFF,TGTGCCAGCAGGACAGGGAACACCGGGGAGCTGTTTTTT
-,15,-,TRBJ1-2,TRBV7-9,CASSPGPGGGYGYTF,TGTGCCAGCAGCCCCGGACCGGGAGGGGGATATGGCTACACCTTC
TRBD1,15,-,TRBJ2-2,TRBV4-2,CASREQGEDTGELFF,TGTGCCAGCAGAGAACAGGGGGAGGACACCGGGGAGCTGTTTTTT
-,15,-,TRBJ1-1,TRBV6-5,CASSYTVTGNTEAFF,TGTGCCAGCAGTTACACCGTAACAGGGAACACTGAAGCTTTCTTT
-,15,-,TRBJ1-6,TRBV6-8,CASSYSGLYNSPLHF,TGTGCCAGCAGTTACTCGGGACTGTATAATTCACCCCTCCACTTT
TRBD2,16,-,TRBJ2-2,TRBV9,CASSVGVAGANGELFF,TGTGCCAGCAGCGTAGGAGTAGCGGGAGCGAACGGGGAGCTGTTTTTT
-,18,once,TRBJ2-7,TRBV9,CASSGHPGGLGSSYEQYF,TGTGCCAGCAGCGGACACCCCGGAGGACTGGGGAGCTCCTACGAGCAGTACTTC
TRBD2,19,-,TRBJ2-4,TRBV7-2,CASSLATSGSWESRDIQYF,TGTGCCAGCAGCTTAGCAACTAGCGGGAGTTGGGAGAGTAGAGACATTCAGTACTTC
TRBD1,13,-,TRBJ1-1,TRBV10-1,CASREGQYTEAFF,TGCGCCAGCAGGGAGGGACAGTACACTGAAGCTTTCTTT
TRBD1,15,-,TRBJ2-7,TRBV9,CASSVDGTGRYEQYF,TGTGCCAGCAGCGTAGACGGGACAGGGCGCTACGAGCAGTACTTC
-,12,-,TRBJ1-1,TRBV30,CALDPGGTEAFF,TGTGCCCTCGATCCGGGGGGAACTGAAGCTTTCTTT
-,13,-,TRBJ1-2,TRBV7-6,CASSLQQGYGYTF,TGTGCCAGCAGCTTACAACAGGGCTATGGCTACACCTTC
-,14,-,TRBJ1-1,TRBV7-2,CASSLVIRATEAFF,TGTGCCAGCAGCTTAGTAATCAGGGCTACTGAAGCTTTCTTT
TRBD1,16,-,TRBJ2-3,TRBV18,CASSPQSPQGKDTQYF,TGTGCCAGCTCACCCCAAAGTCCACAGGGGAAAGATACGCAGTATTTT
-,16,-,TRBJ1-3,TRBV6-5,CASSSGPGGTGNTIYF,TGTGCCAGCAGTTCAGGTCCTGGGGGGACTGGAAACACCATATATTTT
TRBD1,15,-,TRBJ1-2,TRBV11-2,CASSFDNRGVYGYTF,TGTGCCAGCAGCTTTGACAACAGGGGTGTCTATGGCTACACCTTC